Shown below are 5 T cell receptor beta chains from a single sample sequenced in a study of T-cell memory formation after mild COVID-19. One entry per CDR3 protein, called by TCRdb with MiXCR from the 5' RACE reads. The sample records hundreds of thousands of distinct CDR3 sequences, around 14% being singletons. The sequencing sample was made of PBMCs or a T cell subset sorted from them (not recorded which). These receptors were collected from a man younger than 35 who had mild COVID-19 (a few samples of this study predate the infection). Cell type and time point are not known.

In this sample, this clonotype turned up a few times. This chain connects TRBV2 to TRBJ2-2, with 7 bases that match TRBD1. V was clipped by 8 bases and J by 2 bases; unmatched bases: 2. CDR3 length: 13 residues. Germline assignment: CDR1 SNHLY and CDR2 FYNNEI. The CDR3, as DNA: TGTGCCAGCGGGGACAGTAACACCGGGGAGCTGTTTTTT. It yields the protein CASGDSNTGELFF.

This clonotype was seen a handful of times. This chain links TRBV7-2 with TRBJ2-7; 10 nucleotides line up with TRBD1. J was trimmed by 6 bases and V by 5 bases; bases with no gene match: 7. Germline V gene data show CDR1 as SGHTA and CDR2 as FQGNSA. This CDR3 has 14 amino acids. The CDR3 here is CASSGGQGFFEQYF. The CDR3 coding sequence is TGTGCCAGCAGCGGGGGACAGGGGTTTTTCGAGCAGTACTTC.

This clonotype was seen more than once but under ten times. The chain links TRBV5-1 to TRBJ1-5, with a tentative D call TRBD1 (6 bases). CDR1 is SGHRS, CDR2 YFSETQ, per germline. V was shortened by 0 bases and J by 1 base, with 11 bases between the two germline ends. The CDR3 runs to 16 residues. CDR3 region: CASSLAPRGSNQPQHF. CDR3 nucleotides: TGCGCCAGCAGCTTGGCTCCTAGGGGGAGCAATCAGCCCCAGCATTTT. The full variable domain, its missing parts supplied by reference TRBV5-1 and TRBJ1-5, is KAGVTQTPRYLIKTRGQQVTLSCSPISGHRSVSWYQQTPGQGLQFLFEYFSETQRNKGNFPGRFSGRQFSNSRSEMNVSTLELGDSALYLCASSLAPRGSNQPQHFGDGTRLSIL.

This clonotype was seen at least ten times. The chain joins TRBV25-1 to TRBJ2-5, with D uncertain. Trimming took off 1 base at V and 3 bases at J, with 6 bases between the two ends. This CDR3 is 13 amino acids long. Germline loops: CDR1 MGHDK, CDR2 SYGVNS. CDR3 protein: CASSELTEETQYF. The CDR3 DNA is TGTGCCAGCAGTGAATTAACGGAAGAGACCCAGTACTTC. The full variable domain, rest sourced from reference TRBV25-1 and TRBJ2-5, is EADIYQTPRYLVIGTGKKITLECSQTMGHDKMYWYQQDPGMELHLIHYSYGVNSTEKGDLSSESTVSRIRTEHFPLTLESARPSHTSQYLCASSELTEETQYFGPGTRLLVL.

This chain uses TRBV7-9 with TRBJ2-1; TRBD2 might be the D (5 bases). This CDR3 has 15 amino acids. V shed 0 bases and J shed 4 bases, with 10 bases lying between them. The germline gives CDR1 SEHNR, CDR2 FQNEAQ (reference sequence). CDR3 amino acids: CASSLASGPYNEQFF. The CDR3 DNA is TGTGCCAGCAGCTTAGCGAGCGGACCTTACAATGAGCAGTTCTTC.